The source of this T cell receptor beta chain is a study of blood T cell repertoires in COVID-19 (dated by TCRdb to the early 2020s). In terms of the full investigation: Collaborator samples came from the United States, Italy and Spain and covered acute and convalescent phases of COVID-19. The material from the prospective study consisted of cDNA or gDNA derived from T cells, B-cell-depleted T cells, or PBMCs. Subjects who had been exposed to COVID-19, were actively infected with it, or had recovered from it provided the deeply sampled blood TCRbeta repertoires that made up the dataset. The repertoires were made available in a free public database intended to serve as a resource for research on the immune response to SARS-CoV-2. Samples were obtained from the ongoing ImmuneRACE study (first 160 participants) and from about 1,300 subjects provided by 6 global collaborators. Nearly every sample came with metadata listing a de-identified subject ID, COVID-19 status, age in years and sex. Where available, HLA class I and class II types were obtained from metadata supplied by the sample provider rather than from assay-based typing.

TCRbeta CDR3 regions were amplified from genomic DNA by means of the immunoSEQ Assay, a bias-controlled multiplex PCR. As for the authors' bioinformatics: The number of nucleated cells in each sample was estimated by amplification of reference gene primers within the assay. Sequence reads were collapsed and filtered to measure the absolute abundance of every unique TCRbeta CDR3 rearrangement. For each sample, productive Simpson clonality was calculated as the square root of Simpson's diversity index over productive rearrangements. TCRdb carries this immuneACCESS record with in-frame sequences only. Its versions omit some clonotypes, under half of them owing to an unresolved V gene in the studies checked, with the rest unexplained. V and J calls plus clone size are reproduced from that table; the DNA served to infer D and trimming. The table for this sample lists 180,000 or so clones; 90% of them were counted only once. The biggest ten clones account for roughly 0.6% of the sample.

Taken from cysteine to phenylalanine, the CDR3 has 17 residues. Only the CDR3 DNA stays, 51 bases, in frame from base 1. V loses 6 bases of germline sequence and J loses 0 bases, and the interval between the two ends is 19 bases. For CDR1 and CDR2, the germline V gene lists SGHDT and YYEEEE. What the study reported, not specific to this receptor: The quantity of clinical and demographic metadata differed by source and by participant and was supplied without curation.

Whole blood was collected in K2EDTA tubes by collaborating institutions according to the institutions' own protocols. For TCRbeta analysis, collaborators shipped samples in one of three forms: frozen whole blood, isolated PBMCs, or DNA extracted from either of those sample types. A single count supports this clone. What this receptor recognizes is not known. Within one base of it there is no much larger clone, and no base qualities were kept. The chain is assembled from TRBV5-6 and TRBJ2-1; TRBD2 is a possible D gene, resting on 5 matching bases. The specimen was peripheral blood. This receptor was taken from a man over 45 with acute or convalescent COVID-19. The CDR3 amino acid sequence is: CASTLGPRGSSYNEQFF. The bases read TGTGCCAGCACCCTGGGTCCCCGAGGGTCCTCCTACAATGAGCAGTTCTTC.